These T cell receptor beta chains were read from a single sample in a study of T-cell reconstitution after alpha-beta-depleted transplantation in children. One entry per CDR3 protein results from TCRdb running MiXCR on the PCR reads. This table has 450,000 to 600,000 distinct CDR3 sequences, roughly 13% appearing once. The sequencing here drew on PBMCs, mostly from graft donor cells, taken 360 days after TCRalphabeta/CD19-depleted stem cell transplant. The receptors stem from a male patient younger than 18 who had a stem cell transplant for acute myeloid leukemia, so the T cells may come from the graft donor. Both conserved end residues are part of each CDR3. D genes are given only for firm matches. Clone sizes are given selectively: once, few, many, or a class where the clone is expanded.

>NA|many|TRBJ2-2|TRBV14
CASSQDWGVDTGELFF
TGTGCCAGCAGCCAAGATTGGGGGGTCGACACCGGGGAGCTGTTTTTT
>NA|many|TRBJ2-2|TRBV11-2
CASRQGDWDPNTGELFF
TGTGCCAGCAGGCAAGGGGATTGGGACCCGAACACCGGGGAGCTGTTTTTT
>NA|NA|TRBJ1-1|TRBV12-3/TRBV12-4
CASSTLYPNTEAFF
TGTGCCAGCAGTACTCTATACCCGAACACTGAAGCTTTCTTT
>TRBD2|NA|TRBJ2-7|TRBV20-1
CSASISGGPYEQYF
TGCAGTGCTTCGATTAGCGGGGGGCCCTACGAGCAGTACTTC
>TRBD2|many|TRBJ2-3|TRBV7-2
CASSLGEGGGSTDTQYF
TGTGCCAGCAGCTTAGGAGAAGGCGGGGGAAGCACAGATACGCAGTATTTT
>NA|many|TRBJ2-3|TRBV29-1
CSGSRRDVTDTQYF
TGCAGCGGATCGCGCCGGGACGTCACAGATACGCAGTATTTT
>TRBD1|NA|TRBJ2-1|TRBV6-1
CASSERFQGARDEQFF
TGTGCCAGCAGTGAACGGTTCCAGGGGGCGCGTGATGAGCAGTTCTTC
>NA|NA|TRBJ2-7|TRBV7-3
CASSLRQHYEQYF
TGTGCCAGCAGCTTAAGACAACACTACGAGCAGTACTTC
>TRBD2|many|TRBJ2-4|TRBV12-3/TRBV12-4
CASTATSGVHNIQYF
TGTGCCAGCACCGCTACTAGCGGGGTTCATAACATTCAGTACTTC
>TRBD1|NA|TRBJ2-1|TRBV12-5
CASGLVRGGWVDEQFF
TGTGCTAGTGGTTTGGTAAGAGGGGGCTGGGTCGATGAGCAGTTCTTC
>NA|NA|TRBJ2-1|TRBV10-1
CASNSGARNEQFF
TGCGCCAGCAACTCAGGGGCCCGGAATGAGCAGTTCTTC
>TRBD1|once|TRBJ1-6|TRBV20-1
CSARPGGSPLHF
TGCAGTGCTAGACCAGGGGGTTCACCCCTCCACTTT
>NA|few|TRBJ2-5|TRBV12-3/TRBV12-4
CASSLSLVKVAETQYF
TGTGCCAGCAGTTTAAGTCTAGTAAAAGTGGCGGAGACCCAGTACTTC
>TRBD1|few|TRBJ2-1|TRBV7-3
CASSQGGGPDNEQFF
TGTGCCAGCAGTCAAGGGGGCGGGCCAGACAATGAGCAGTTCTTC
>NA|many|TRBJ2-3|TRBV4-2
CASSQDIPGGAADTQYF
TGTGCCAGCAGCCAAGATATTCCCGGAGGGGCCGCAGATACGCAGTATTTT
>NA|NA|TRBJ2-3|TRBV5-1
CASSWPTRDLVTDTQYF
TGCGCCAGCAGCTGGCCGACCCGGGACTTAGTAACAGATACGCAGTATTTT
>TRBD2|many|TRBJ2-2|TRBV11-1
CASSSPGLAGGLTGELFF
TGTGCCAGCAGCTCACCGGGACTAGCGGGAGGTTTGACCGGGGAGCTGTTTTTT
>NA|few|TRBJ2-7|TRBV20-1
CSARITDEQYF
TGCAGTGCCCGAATAACGGACGAGCAGTACTTC
>TRBD2|NA|TRBJ2-7|TRBV15
CATSRNPGLGPYEQYF
TGTGCCACCAGCAGGAATCCGGGACTAGGTCCGTACGAGCAGTACTTC
>TRBD2|once|TRBJ2-2|TRBV5-1
CASTSPNRQGASGNVGELFF
TGCGCCAGCACCAGTCCAAACCGACAGGGCGCTAGCGGGAACGTCGGGGAGCTGTTTTTT
>NA|NA|TRBJ2-7|TRBV7-9
CASSLESAVEQYF
TGTGCCAGCAGCTTAGAATCCGCCGTCGAGCAGTACTTC
>TRBD1|few|TRBJ2-7|TRBV29-1
CSVSPLRQGAYEQYF
TGCAGCGTGTCCCCTCTCCGACAGGGGGCCTACGAGCAGTACTTC
>NA|few|TRBJ2-1|TRBV6-5
CASSKWNEQFF
TGTGCCAGCAGTAAGTGGAATGAGCAGTTCTTC
>TRBD1|many|TRBJ2-1|TRBV5-1
CASSFGQGAYEQFF
TGCGCCAGCAGCTTCGGACAGGGGGCATATGAGCAGTTCTTC
>NA|few|TRBJ2-3|TRBV20-1
CSARRAGMVGTDTQYF
TGCAGTGCTAGGCGTGCGGGTATGGTAGGCACAGATACGCAGTATTTT
>NA|many|TRBJ2-5|TRBV27
CASSLLQGALETQYF
TGTGCCAGCAGTTTATTACAGGGTGCTCTTGAGACCCAGTACTTC
>NA|few|TRBJ2-7|TRBV5-1
CASSFIPKGARPYEQYF
TGCGCCAGCAGCTTCATTCCAAAGGGTGCGAGGCCCTACGAGCAGTACTTC
>NA|NA|TRBJ2-7|TRBV20-1
CSAPPLASMNEQYF
TGCAGTGCCCCCCCTCTAGCGTCCATGAACGAGCAGTACTTC
>TRBD2|NA|TRBJ2-5|TRBV30
CAWAGGQETQYF
TGTGCCTGGGCCGGGGGGCAAGAGACCCAGTACTTC
>NA|few|TRBJ2-1|TRBV12-3/TRBV12-4
CEDNEQFF
TGTGAAGATAATGAGCAGTTCTTC
>NA|NA|TRBJ2-3|TRBV7-9
CASSSLGSFTDTQYF
TGTGCCAGCAGCTCACTAGGGTCTTTCACAGATACGCAGTATTTT
>NA|few|TRBJ2-7|TRBV25-1
CASSEGRWKGDEQYF
TGTGCCAGCAGTGAAGGGCGCTGGAAAGGCGACGAGCAGTACTTC
>NA|few|TRBJ2-5|TRBV27
CASSLRVAGETQYF
TGTGCCAGCAGTTTAAGGGTCGCGGGGGAGACCCAGTACTTC
>TRBD2|many|TRBJ2-3|TRBV20-1
CSARTSGTQYF
TGCAGTGCTAGAACTAGCGGTACGCAGTATTTT
>NA|few|TRBJ2-5|TRBV7-2
CASSPLAQQETQYF
TGTGCCAGCAGTCCCTTAGCGCAGCAAGAGACCCAGTACTTC
>NA|NA|TRBJ2-1|TRBV11-2
CASNLPGGPSYNEQFF
TGTGCCAGCAACCTCCCTGGCGGGCCTTCCTACAATGAGCAGTTCTTC
>NA|NA|TRBJ2-7|TRBV20-1
CSARDWDNKGEQYF
TGCAGTGCTAGAGATTGGGACAATAAGGGCGAGCAGTACTTC
>TRBD2|many|TRBJ2-1|TRBV2
CASSPLAGDTNEQFF
TGTGCCAGCAGTCCCCTAGCGGGGGACACGAATGAGCAGTTCTTC
>NA|NA|TRBJ1-5|TRBV28
CASSVDTGFHQPQHF
TGTGCCAGCAGTGTAGACACAGGGTTTCATCAGCCCCAGCATTTT
>NA|few|TRBJ2-4|TRBV14
CASSQVRNIQYF
TGTGCCAGCAGCCAAGTTCGAAACATTCAGTACTTC
>TRBD1|many|TRBJ1-1|TRBV7-3
CASSLTVRGTTEAFF
TGTGCCAGCAGCTTAACAGTCAGGGGGACCACTGAAGCTTTCTTT
>NA|few|TRBJ2-7|TRBV27
CASSKFTGQYEQYF
TGTGCCAGCAGTAAATTCACAGGGCAGTACGAGCAGTACTTC
>NA|few|TRBJ2-3|TRBV7-3
CASSSSQREWGDTQYF
TGTGCCAGCAGCTCCTCCCAGAGGGAGTGGGGAGATACGCAGTATTTT
>TRBD1|few|TRBJ2-7|TRBV12-5
CASGLVSGTGSYEQYF
TGTGCTAGTGGTTTGGTTTCCGGGACAGGGTCCTACGAGCAGTACTTC
>NA|many|TRBJ2-5|TRBV25-1
CASSPGAETQYF
TGTGCCAGCAGTCCCGGGGCGGAGACCCAGTACTTC
>NA|NA|TRBJ2-3|TRBV5-1
CASSLSAQTADTQYF
TGCGCCAGCAGCCTCTCGGCCCAAACGGCAGATACGCAGTATTTT
>NA|many|TRBJ2-3|TRBV12-3/TRBV12-4
CASSTGPSGVADTQYF
TGTGCCAGCAGTACAGGACCTAGTGGGGTGGCAGATACGCAGTATTTT
>NA|few|TRBJ2-2|TRBV24-1
CATVAANTGELFF
TGTGCCACCGTAGCTGCGAACACCGGGGAGCTGTTTTTT
>NA|many|TRBJ2-1|TRBV29-1
CSVEDLEGDNEQFF
TGCAGCGTTGAAGATCTAGAAGGGGACAATGAGCAGTTCTTC
>NA|NA|TRBJ1-1|TRBV6-2/TRBV6-3
CASSYQEMNTEAFF
TGTGCCAGCAGTTATCAGGAGATGAACACTGAAGCTTTCTTT
>TRBD2|few|TRBJ2-7|TRBV14
CASSRLAGSPYEQYF
TGTGCCAGCAGCCGACTAGCGGGAAGCCCCTACGAGCAGTACTTC
>NA|many|TRBJ2-7|TRBV9
CASSVGAGWSYEQYF
TGTGCCAGCAGCGTAGGGGCAGGTTGGTCCTACGAGCAGTACTTC
>NA|NA|TRBJ2-7|TRBV20-1
CSAIIPYEQYF
TGCAGTGCTATAATACCCTACGAGCAGTACTTC
>NA|NA|TRBJ1-2|TRBV28
CASSRGQVTGLANYGYTF
TGTGCCAGCAGCCGCGGACAAGTCACGGGCTTAGCTAACTATGGCTACACCTTC
>NA|many|TRBJ2-7|TRBV11-2
CASSLSPTASYEQYF
TGTGCCAGCAGCTTAAGCCCGACAGCTTCCTACGAGCAGTACTTC
>NA|few|TRBJ1-1|TRBV30
CAWRANTEAFF
TGTGCCTGGAGAGCTAACACTGAAGCTTTCTTT
>NA|few|TRBJ1-4|TRBV5-1
CASSFYGGDEKLFF
TGCGCCAGCAGCTTCTACGGGGGTGATGAAAAACTGTTTTTT
>NA|NA|TRBJ1-1|TRBV10-3
CAISDPPTVMNTEAFF
TGTGCCATCAGTGATCCCCCGACAGTTATGAACACTGAAGCTTTCTTT
>NA|NA|TRBJ2-5|TRBV29-1
CSVDGGGADKTQYF
TGCAGCGTTGACGGGGGTGGGGCGGACAAGACCCAGTACTTC
>TRBD2|NA|TRBJ2-2|TRBV11-3
CASSFSGSLTGELFF
TGTGCCAGCAGTTTTAGCGGGAGTTTAACCGGGGAGCTGTTTTTT